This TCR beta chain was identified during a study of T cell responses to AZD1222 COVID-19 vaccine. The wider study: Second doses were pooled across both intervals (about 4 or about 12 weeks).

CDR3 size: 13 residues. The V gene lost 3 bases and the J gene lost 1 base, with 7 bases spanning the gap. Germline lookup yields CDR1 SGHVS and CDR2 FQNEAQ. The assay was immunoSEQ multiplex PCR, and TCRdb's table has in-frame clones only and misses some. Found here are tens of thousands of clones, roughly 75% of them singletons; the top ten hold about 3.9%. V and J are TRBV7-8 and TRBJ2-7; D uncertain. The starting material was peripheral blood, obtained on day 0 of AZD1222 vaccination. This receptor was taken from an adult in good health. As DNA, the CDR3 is TGTGCCAGCAGCTTGGAACTATCCTACGAGCAGTACTTC. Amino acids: CASSLELSYEQYF.